The 32 T cell receptor beta chains below were found in one sample sequenced in a study of shared clonotypes between healthy human individuals (dated by TCRdb to the early 2020s). The protocol used for the library was the immunoSEQ multiplex PCR assay. The clones in this table, taken by TCRdb from immuneACCESS, are in-frame only. Not every clone is retained; where verified, under half of the shortfall comes from an unresolved V gene, and the cause of the rest is unknown. The sample records approximately 500,000 clones, about three quarters of which are singletons. Around 12% of the sample goes to the ten largest clones. The sample consisted of PBMCs. The receptors stem from a woman aged 40 to 50 in good health. Some clones in this sample may be carry-over from other donors' samples.

This chain links TRBV27 with TRBJ1-6; the match to TRBD1 covers 7 bases. The germline CDR1 and CDR2 sequences are MNHEY and SMNVEV (reference sequence). Germline trimming cut 3 bases from V and 4 bases from J; bases unmatched to any gene: 3. The length of the CDR3 is 15 residues. CDR3 bases: TGTGCCAGCAGTTTTGACAGGGAATATAATTCACCCCTCCACTTT. Translating it yields CASSFDREYNSPLHF.

This chain uses TRBV7-9 with TRBJ1-3; D gene unclear. Germline lookup yields CDR1 SEHNR and CDR2 FQNEAQ (reference sequence). V gave up 5 bases and J gave up 0 bases, with 8 bases separating them. The CDR3 runs 14 residues. The CDR3 coding sequence is TGTGCCAGCAGCGAATCAGGCTCTGGAAACACCATATATTTT. Translation: CASSESGSGNTIYF. Based on the CDR3 plus reference TRBV7-9 and TRBJ1-3, the full variable domain is DTGVSQNPRHKITKRGQNVTFRCDPISEHNRLYWYRQTLGQGPEFLTYFQNEAQLEKSRLLSDRFSAERPKGSFSTLEIQRTEQGDSAMYLCASSESGSGNTIYFGEGSWLTVV.

The chain joins TRBV10-3 to TRBJ1-2, with D perhaps matching TRBD1 (6 bases). V was trimmed by 2 bases and J by 2 bases, leaving 12 bases between them. Germline lookup yields CDR1 ENHRY and CDR2 SYGVKD. CDR3 length: 15 residues. The CDR3 is CAISEGGAVNYGYTF. The CDR3 DNA reads TGTGCCATCAGTGAGGGGGGGGCAGTCAACTATGGCTACACCTTC.

The CDR3 region is CASSYRVYSNQPQHF. The CDR3, as DNA: TGTGCCAGCAGTTACCGGGTTTATAGCAATCAGCCCCAGCATTTT. The chain carries TRBV6-6 and TRBJ1-5; unclear D gene. The CDR3 length is 15 residues. The V gene lost 2 bases and the J gene lost 0 bases, with 8 bases spanning the gap. CDR1 is MNHNY, CDR2 SVGAGI, per germline (reference sequence).

The J gene is TRBJ1-3, the V gene TRBV9, with D maybe TRBD1 (6 bases). Trimming took off 3 bases at V and 4 bases at J, with 17 bases between the two ends. The CDR3 is 16 residues long. Germline CDR1 is SGDLS and CDR2 is YYNGEE. CDR3 in amino acids: CASSAPHTGLGNTIYF. The CDR3 region has the DNA TGTGCCAGCAGCGCGCCCCACACAGGGTTGGGAAACACCATATATTTT.

The chain employs TRBV7-2 and TRBJ1-5; 9 positions match TRBD1. Germline loops: CDR1 SGHTA, CDR2 FQGNSA. This CDR3 contains 15 residues. V lost 5 bases, J lost 4 bases, and 6 bases stayed unmatched. CDR3 region: CASSLGQGRNQPQHF. CDR3 coding DNA: TGTGCCAGCAGCCTCGGACAGGGGAGGAATCAGCCCCAGCATTTT.

J is TRBJ1-5 and V is TRBV6-1; D ambiguous. This CDR3 comprises 15 residues. Looked up from germline, CDR1 is MNHNS and CDR2 is SASEGT. Trimming took off 3 bases at V and 1 base at J, with 10 bases between the two ends. CDR3 bases: TGTGCCAGCAGTGAGGTCGGACTAAGCAATCAGCCCCAGCATTTT. Its translation is CASSEVGLSNQPQHF.

The chain recombines TRBV12-5 with TRBJ2-3; possibly TRBD1 or TRBD2 for D (6 bases each). V shed 0 bases and J shed 7 bases, with 14 bases lying between them. Looked up from germline, CDR1 is LGHNT and CDR2 is FRNRAP. This CDR3 is 15 amino acids long. In nucleotides, the CDR3 is TGTGCTAGTGGTTTGGTAATTGGGGGGCGACATACGCAGTATTTT. Amino acid sequence: CASGLVIGGRHTQYF.

CDR3 in amino acids: CASSKDRANYGYTF. Written as DNA, the CDR3 is TGTGCCAGTAGTAAAGACAGAGCTAACTATGGCTACACCTTC. V usage is TRBV19 and J usage is TRBJ1-2; possibly TRBD1 for D (5 bases). V was cut by 4 bases and J by 0 bases, with 9 bases left in between. CDR1 and CDR2 (germline): LNHDA, SQIVND (reference sequence). CDR3 size: 14 residues.

Many counts were recorded for this clone. This rearrangement joins TRBV2 to TRBJ1-1, with D perhaps matching TRBD1 (6 bases). This CDR3 comprises 12 residues. The V gene's germline CDR1 is SNHLY and CDR2 FYNNEI. V was clipped by 7 bases and J by 4 bases, with 10 bases between them. In DNA, the CDR3 is TGTGCCAGCATACGGGGGGCCACTGAAGCTTTCTTT. It is translated as CASIRGATEAFF. Full variable domain (missing parts from reference TRBV2 and TRBJ1-1): EPEVTQTPSHQVTQMGQEVILRCVPISNHLYFYWYRQILGQKVEFLVSFYNNEISEKSEIFDDQFSVERPDGSNFTLKIRSTKLEDSAMYFCASIRGATEAFFGQGTRLTVV.

The chain recombines TRBV2 with TRBJ2-7; D remains ambiguous. Looked up from germline, CDR1 is SNHLY and CDR2 is FYNNEI. V was shortened by 6 bases and J by 1 base, with 13 bases between the two germline ends. This CDR3 is built from 14 residues. Written as DNA, the CDR3 is TGTGCCAGCAGGTTGTCCCCCGGGTCCTACGAGCAGTACTTC. It yields the protein CASRLSPGSYEQYF.

The V and J genes are TRBV29-1 and TRBJ1-1, with no clear D. Trimming left V 3 bases short and J 0 bases short, with 8 bases between. The CDR3 sequence is 13 residues long. Germline V lookup: CDR1 SQVTM, CDR2 ANQGSEA. DNA for the CDR3: TGCAGCGTTGAGAGGGTGGTGAACACTGAAGCTTTCTTT. Its protein is CSVERVVNTEAFF.

The rearrangement joins TRBV4-2 to TRBJ2-2, with a tentative D call TRBD2 (6 bases). The V end was cut by 8 bases, the J end by 5 bases, with 9 bases between. The CDR3 is 12 residues long. Germline V gives CDR1 LGHNA, CDR2 YNFKEQ. The CDR3 sequence is CASSGRTGELFF. As DNA, the CDR3 is TGTGCCAGCTCAGGGAGGACCGGGGAGCTGTTTTTT.

This chain links TRBV27 with TRBJ2-7, with TRBD2 matching over 8 bases. V was pared by 5 bases and J by 4 bases, with 10 bases of the junction left unmatched. The CDR3 totals 15 residues. Germline values: CDR1 MNHEY, CDR2 SMNVEV (reference sequence). CDR3 coding DNA: TGTGCCAGCAGTCCAAGAGCGGGAGTTAGGTACGAGCAGTACTTC. Its translation is CASSPRAGVRYEQYF.

This chain joins TRBV6-5 and TRBJ2-3; TRBD1 matches 8 bases. This CDR3 has 15 amino acids. The junction had 5 bases not matched to a gene; V was cut back by 0 bases and J by 6 bases. Germline CDR1 and CDR2: MNHEY and SVGAGI. CDR3 region: CASSYSNRGADTQYF. For the CDR3, the DNA is TGTGCCAGCAGTTACTCGAACAGGGGGGCGGATACGCAGTATTTT.

This clone appeared once. The gene calls are TRBV7-8 and TRBJ2-3; D is uncertain. V was cut by 0 bases and J by 7 bases, with 14 bases left in between. Germline CDR1 SGHVS, CDR2 FQNEAQ. CDR3 size: 15 residues. The CDR3 here is CASSLAGRQGNTQYF. The CDR3 DNA follows: TGTGCCAGCAGCTTAGCCGGCCGACAAGGCAATACGCAGTATTTT.

V gene TRBV15 combines with J gene TRBJ1-1; the D is unclear. Trimming cost V 0 bases and J 2 bases, with 7 bases left between them. Per the germline V gene, CDR1 is LNHNV and CDR2 is YYDKDF (reference sequence). This CDR3 has 14 residues. The CDR3: CATSRDIRNTEAFF. The CDR3 nucleotides read TGTGCCACCAGCAGAGATATCCGTAACACTGAAGCTTTCTTT.

The chain uses TRBV27 and TRBJ1-2, with 7 bases matching TRBD1. The V and J ends lost 5 bases and 7 bases, in that order; junction bases with no gene match: 7. CDR1 and CDR2 from the germline V gene are MNHEY and SMNVEV (reference sequence). The CDR3 totals 13 residues. The CDR3 bases are TGTGCCAGCAGTCCCACCGGGACAGTTGGCTACACCTTC. It yields the protein CASSPTGTVGYTF.

The chain recombines TRBV7-9 with TRBJ1-2; tentatively, D is TRBD1 (6 bases). The germline gives CDR1 SEHNR, CDR2 FQNEAQ (reference sequence). CDR3 size: 15 residues. V lost 2 bases and J 2 bases, leaving 12 bases between the germline ends. CDR3 in DNA: TGTGCCAGCAGCTTACCAGGGGCAATAAACTATGGCTACACCTTC. Protein sequence: CASSLPGAINYGYTF.

Notes on this clone: Its ends do not fully match the called genes, so a read error is possible. The chain joins TRBV28 to TRBJ1-5, with a weak D call TRBD1 (5 bases). This CDR3 has 14 amino acids. The V gene's germline CDR1 is MDHEN and CDR2 SYDVKM. This chain's CDR3 is CASSSGYSDQPQHF. In DNA, the CDR3 is TGTGCCAGCAGTTCAGGGTATAGCGATCAGCCCCAGCATTTT.

This clone was seen more than once but under ten times. The rearrangement uses TRBV6-4 and TRBJ2-3; D is tentatively TRBD1 or TRBD2 (5 bases each). Trimming stripped 2 bases from V and 5 bases from J, with 8 bases between. The CDR3 is 13 residues long. Germline CDR1 is MRHNA and CDR2 is SNTAGT. CDR3 DNA: TGTGCCAGCAGTGACGGGGGTGTAGATACGCAGTATTTT. It is translated as CASSDGGVDTQYF.

The chain has TRBV25-1 and TRBJ2-5; 7 bases match TRBD2. The CDR3 loop spans 14 amino acids. Germline loops: CDR1 MGHDK, CDR2 SYGVNS. The trim removed 3 bases at V and 5 bases at J, leaving 6 bases unmatched. For the CDR3, the DNA is TGTGCCAGCAGTGAGGGGGGGAGGGGTGAGACCCAGTACTTC. Protein product: CASSEGGRGETQYF.

This chain links TRBV7-9 with TRBJ2-2, with D perhaps matching TRBD1 (6 bases). V lost 5 bases and J 7 bases, leaving 11 bases between the germline ends. The germline V gene has CDR1 SEHNR and CDR2 FQNEAQ (reference sequence). The CDR3 is 13 residues long. CDR3 region: CASSPTGIGELFF. The DNA for the CDR3 is TGTGCCAGCAGCCCAACAGGGATCGGGGAGCTGTTTTTT.

This clone showed up just once. The chain uses TRBV10-2 and TRBJ2-1, with 14 positions matching TRBD2. The V gene end was trimmed by 0 bases and the J gene end by 4 bases; junction bases not matched to a gene: 17. This CDR3 is 22 amino acids long. CDR1 is WSHSY, CDR2 SAAADI, per germline. The CDR3 coding sequence is TGCGCCAGCAGTGAGTCGACACGGGCGGGACTAGCGGGAGTAAGCGTGTACAATGAGCAGTTCTTC. It is translated as CASSESTRAGLAGVSVYNEQFF.

This clone was counted at least ten times. The chain joins TRBV7-2 to TRBJ2-2; 9 bases fit TRBD2. The CDR3 spans 15 residues. CDR1 is SGHTA, CDR2 FQGNSA, per germline. V gave up 7 bases and J gave up 6 bases; unmatched junction bases: 9. DNA of the CDR3: TGTGCCAGCAAACGAGCGGGAGGAACGGCCGGGGAGCTGTTTTTT. Its translation is CASKRAGGTAGELFF.

This clone has more than one count but fewer than ten. This sequence joins TRBV10-1 and TRBJ2-2; D perhaps matches TRBD2 (5 bases). Germline V lookup: CDR1 WNHNN, CDR2 SYGVQD (reference sequence). The CDR3 extends over 14 amino acids. V lost 3 bases to trimming and J lost 6 bases, with 11 bases between them. CDR3: CASSDGNPSGELFF. The CDR3 coding sequence is TGCGCCAGCAGTGACGGGAACCCGTCCGGGGAGCTGTTTTTT.

This clone was seen only a few times. V and J are TRBV7-2 and TRBJ1-1; TRBD1 is a possible D gene (6 bases). Germline CDR1 is SGHTA and CDR2 is FQGNSA. V was pared by 1 base and J by 0 bases, with 9 bases between. This CDR3 comprises 15 residues. The chain's CDR3 is CASSLDGQLNTEAFF. CDR3 in DNA: TGTGCCAGCAGCTTAGACGGACAGTTGAACACTGAAGCTTTCTTT. The whole variable domain, remainder taken from reference TRBV7-2 and TRBJ1-1, is GAGVSQSPSNKVTEKGKDVELRCDPISGHTALYWYRQSLGQGLEFLIYFQGNSAPDKSGLPSDRFSAERTGGSVSTLTIQRTQQEDSAVYLCASSLDGQLNTEAFFGQGTRLTVV.

This rearrangement joins TRBV7-9 to TRBJ2-7; TRBD2 matches at 7 bases. The V gene's germline CDR1 is SEHNR and CDR2 FQNEAQ (reference sequence). V dropped 5 bases and J dropped 0; count of bases not matched to a gene: 13. The CDR3 has 17 amino acids. CDR3 loop: CASSLGLAALSSYEQYF. CDR3 nucleotides: TGTGCCAGCAGCCTAGGCCTAGCGGCACTGAGCTCCTACGAGCAGTACTTC.

The chain carries TRBV28 and TRBJ1-2, with D perhaps matching TRBD1 (5 bases). CDR1 MDHEN and CDR2 SYDVKM come from the germline V gene. V dropped 4 bases and J dropped 2 bases, with 11 bases sitting between them. There are 14 residues in the CDR3. CDR3 bases: TGTGCCAGCAGTTGGGGCACAGTAAACTATGGCTACACCTTC. Translated: CASSWGTVNYGYTF.

In this sample, this clone turned up a few times. This chain joins TRBV29-1 and TRBJ2-5; 11 positions match TRBD1. Per germline, CDR1 SQVTM and CDR2 ANQGSEA. The CDR3 is made up of 15 amino acids. Trimming cost V 7 bases and J 5 bases; bases outside gene matches: 12. The CDR3 is CSAVPGQGARETQYF. CDR3 nucleotides: TGCAGCGCCGTACCCGGACAGGGGGCAAGGGAGACCCAGTACTTC.

This clone showed up just a few times. The chain carries TRBV6-4 and TRBJ1-2, with D possibly being TRBD1 (6 bases). V was cut by 6 bases and J by 4 bases, with 15 bases left in between. From germline, CDR1 is MRHNA and CDR2 SNTAGT. The CDR3 loop spans 14 amino acids. DNA of the CDR3: TGTGCCAGCAGGGAAAACGGGGGGCTCTATGGCTACACCTTC. It encodes CASRENGGLYGYTF.

The rearrangement uses TRBV30 and TRBJ2-2, with TRBD2 as a possible D gene (6 bases). The CDR3 runs 13 residues. In germline, CDR1 is GTSNPN, CDR2 SVGIG (reference sequence). With 4 bases removed from V and 4 bases from J, the gap between germline ends came to 10 bases. The CDR3 is CAWIAGPTGELFF. The CDR3 coding sequence is TGTGCCTGGATTGCGGGACCCACCGGGGAGCTGTTTTTT.